This T cell receptor beta chain was documented in a study of blood T cells in healthy people across ages. The use of a sample-barcoded 5' primer and a J-beta primer mix characterized a second PCR of roughly 6 to 11 cycles. TCRdb analysed the 5' RACE reads with MiXCR anew, one entry per CDR3 protein. The repertoire holds 500,000 to 650,000 distinct CDR3 sequences, about 26% seen once, with approximately 3.3% in the top ten. Germline trimming cut 6 bases from V and 4 bases from J; bases unmatched to any gene: 8. Germline loops: CDR1 DFQATT, CDR2 SNEGSKA (reference sequence). This CDR3 has 14 amino acids. This clonotype was seen a handful of times. Each donor was a healthy Caucasian individual from Russia, aged roughly 6 to 90. This same sample was also taken into another study, of T cells of mothers and their children.

Sequencing was done on a sample of blood. This sequence was found in a boy aged 2 to 9 in good health. V is TRBV20-1 and J is TRBJ2-1; TRBD2 aligns across 8 bases. This chain's CDR3 is CSALTSARYNEQFF. The CDR3 DNA sequence: TGCAGTGCCCTGACTAGCGCTAGATACAATGAGCAGTTCTTC.